This note documents a single TCR beta chain sequence. The antigen remains undetermined. This entry belongs to a study of cytomegalovirus exposure and HLA in healthy donors. Points from the study as a whole: The classifier reportedly diagnosed cytomegalovirus status with high specificity and sensitivity. The study flagged some 170 TCR beta chains as cytomegalovirus-associated.

Germline V lookup: CDR1 MDHEN, CDR2 SYDVKM. V dropped 5 bases and J dropped 9; count of bases not matched to a gene: 30. This CDR3 comprises 21 residues. Here immunoSEQ multiplex PCR was the method, and the copy in TCRdb shows in-frame clones only, minus some. The table shows 200,000 to 250,000 clones, with about nine tenths occurring only once. This chain connects TRBV28 to TRBJ2-1, with TRBD2 identical over 8 bases. Input material: PBMCs. The receptor was derived from a woman aged 18-30 years in good health and CMV-seropositive. CDR3 DNA: TGTGCCAGCAGTACCACCGGTCAGGACGCTTTAGCGGGAATGGCCGGGGGTGAGCAGTTCTTC. Translating it yields CASSTTGQDALAGMAGGEQFF. The variable domain in full, with the rest retrieved from reference TRBV28 and TRBJ2-1, is DVKVTQSSRYLVKRTGEKVFLECVQDMDHENMFWYRQDPGLGLRLIYFSYDVKMKEKGDIPEGYSVSREKKERFSLILESASTNQTSMYLCASSTTGQDALAGMAGGEQFFGPGTRLTVL.